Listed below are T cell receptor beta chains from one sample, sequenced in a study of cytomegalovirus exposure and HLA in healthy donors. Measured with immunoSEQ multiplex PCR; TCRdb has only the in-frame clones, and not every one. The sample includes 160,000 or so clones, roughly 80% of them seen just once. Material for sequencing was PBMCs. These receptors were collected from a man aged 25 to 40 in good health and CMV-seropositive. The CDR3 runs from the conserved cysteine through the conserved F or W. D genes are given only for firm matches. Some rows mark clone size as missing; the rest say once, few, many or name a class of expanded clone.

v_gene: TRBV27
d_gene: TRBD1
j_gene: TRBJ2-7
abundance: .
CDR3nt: TGTGCCAGCTATGGGACAGGGAACTCCTACGAGCAGTACTTC
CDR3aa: CASYGTGNSYEQYF

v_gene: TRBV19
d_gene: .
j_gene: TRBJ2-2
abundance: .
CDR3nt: TGTGCCAGTAGTATAGACGGAGAAGACGGGGAGCTGTTTTTT
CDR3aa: CASSIDGEDGELFF

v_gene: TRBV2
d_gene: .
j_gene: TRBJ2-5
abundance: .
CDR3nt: TGTGCCAGCCGCGGGGTACAAGAGACCCAGTACTTC
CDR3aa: CASRGVQETQYF

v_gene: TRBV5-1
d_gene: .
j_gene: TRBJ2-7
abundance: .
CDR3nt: TGCGCCAGCAGCTTTTTATCAGGGGACCGGGAGCAGTACTTC
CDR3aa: CASSFLSGDREQYF

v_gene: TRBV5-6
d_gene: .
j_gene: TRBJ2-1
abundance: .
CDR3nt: TGTGCCAGCAGCTCAGGTAATGAGCAGTTCTTC
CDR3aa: CASSSGNEQFF

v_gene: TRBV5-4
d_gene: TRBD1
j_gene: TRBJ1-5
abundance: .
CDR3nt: TGTGCCAGCAGCTTCGGGGGACAGAGTAGCAATCAGCCCCAGCATTTT
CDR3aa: CASSFGGQSSNQPQHF

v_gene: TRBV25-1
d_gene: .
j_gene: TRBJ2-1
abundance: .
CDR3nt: TGTGCCAGCAGTGAATCGGGCAGGGCCCAGTTCTTC
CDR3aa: CASSESGRAQFF

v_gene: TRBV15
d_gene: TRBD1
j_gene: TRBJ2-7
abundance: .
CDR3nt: TGTGCCACCAGCAGAGTGGACAGGGGCTCCGCTGGCGAGCAGTACTTC
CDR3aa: CATSRVDRGSAGEQYF

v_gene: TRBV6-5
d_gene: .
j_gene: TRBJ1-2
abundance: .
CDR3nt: TGTGCCAGCAGACCAACTTCGAACTATGGCTACACCTTC
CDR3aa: CASRPTSNYGYTF

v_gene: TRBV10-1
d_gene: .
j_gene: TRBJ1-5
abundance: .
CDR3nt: TGCGCCAGCAGTGAGCGGACAGACGGTCAGCCCCAGCATTTT
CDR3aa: CASSERTDGQPQHF

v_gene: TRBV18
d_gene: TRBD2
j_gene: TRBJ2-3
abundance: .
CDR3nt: TGTGCCAGCTCCCCCCGACGACTAGCTGGAGATACGCAGTATTTT
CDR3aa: CASSPRRLAGDTQYF

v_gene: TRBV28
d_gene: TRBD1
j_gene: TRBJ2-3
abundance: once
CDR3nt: TGTGCCAGCAGTCGGACAGGGCCCACAGATACGCAGTATTTT
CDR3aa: CASSRTGPTDTQYF

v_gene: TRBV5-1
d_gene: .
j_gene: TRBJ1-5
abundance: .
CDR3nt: TGCGCCAGCAGCTTGGCGGGGAGGGACAATCAGCCCCAGCATTTT
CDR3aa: CASSLAGRDNQPQHF